The clone carrying this T cell receptor (beta chain) appeared a single time. The entry originates in a study of T cell changes during pregnancy in multiple sclerosis. TCRdb keeps only in-frame clones here, not all; method: immunoSEQ multiplex PCR. The profile shows about 47,000 clones, 75% to 90% of them singletons. Trimming cost V 6 bases and J 5 bases, with 9 bases left between them. Germline-derived CDR1 and CDR2 are SGDLS and YYNGEE. There are 13 residues in the CDR3. Sequencing used CD8+ T cells from peripheral blood mononuclear cells, obtained in the second trimester of pregnancy. The V call is TRBV9, the J call TRBJ1-6; no clear D gene. The clonotype comes from a female donor with multiple sclerosis, enrolled in a pregnancy study. CDR3 amino acids: CASTPGDNSPLHF. CDR3 nucleotides: TGTGCCAGCACCCCCGGGGATAATTCACCCCTCCACTTT.